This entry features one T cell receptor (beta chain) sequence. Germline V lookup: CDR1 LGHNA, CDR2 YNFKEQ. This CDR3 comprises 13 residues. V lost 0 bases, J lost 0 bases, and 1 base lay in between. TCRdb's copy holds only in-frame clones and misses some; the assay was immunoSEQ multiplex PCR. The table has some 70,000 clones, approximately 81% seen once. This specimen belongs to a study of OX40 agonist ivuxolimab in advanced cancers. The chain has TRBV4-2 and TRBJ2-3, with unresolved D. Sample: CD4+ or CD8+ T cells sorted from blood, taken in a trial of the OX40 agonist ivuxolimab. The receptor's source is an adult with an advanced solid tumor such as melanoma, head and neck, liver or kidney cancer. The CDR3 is CASSQESTDTQYF. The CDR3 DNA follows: TGTGCCAGCAGCCAAGAGAGCACAGATACGCAGTATTTT.